These T cell receptor beta chains were read from a single sample in a study of vaccination effects on CD4 cells after COVID-19. Using immunoSEQ multiplex PCR, the repertoire was profiled, and TCRdb retains in-frame clones only, with some absent. Altogether some 25,000 clones are present, over 55% being singletons, with the ten largest covering around 13%. The antigens of these receptors remain unknown. The sample in question was CD4+ T cells from PBMCs cultured with HCoV-OC43 spike peptides, obtained before COVID-19 vaccination. Receptor source: a human donor who received a COVID-19 vaccine. The CDR3 runs from the conserved cysteine through the conserved F or W. Each record gives: D gene, J gene, clone size, V gene, CDR3 protein, CDR3 DNA. A D gene is named only where the DNA matches it firmly. Clone size is not always given. Where it is, it says once, few, many or a class for expanded clones.

- TRBJ1-2 - TRBV6-5 CASSRGVGGRGYTF TGTGCCAGCAGTCGGGGAGTCGGGGGGCGCGGCTACACCTTC
- TRBJ2-1 - TRBV12-3/TRBV12-4 CASSLNYEQFF TGTGCCAGCAGTTTAAACTATGAGCAGTTCTTC
- TRBJ2-7 - TRBV6-1 CASSEQRYEQYF TGTGCCAGCAGTGAACAGCGGTACGAGCAGTACTTC
- TRBJ2-1 - TRBV14 CASSHHRTASYNEQFF TGTGCCAGCAGCCACCACCGGACAGCCTCCTACAATGAGCAGTTCTTC
- TRBJ1-1 - TRBV3-1/TRBV3-2 CASSLVGGEAFF TGTGCCAGCAGCCTTGTGGGGGGCGAAGCTTTCTTT
TRBD2 TRBJ2-3 few TRBV5-1 CASSSGLGSTDTQYF TGCGCCAGCAGCTCAGGACTAGGGAGCACAGATACGCAGTATTTT
TRBD1 TRBJ2-1 - TRBV6-1 CASSDGTGVFNEQFF TGTGCCAGCAGTGACGGGACAGGGGTCTTCAATGAGCAGTTCTTC
- TRBJ1-5 - TRBV12-3/TRBV12-4 CASSWDQGQPQHF TGTGCCAGCAGTTGGGACCAGGGGCAGCCCCAGCATTTT
- TRBJ1-3 once TRBV18 CASSPPSGTENTIYF TGTGCCAGCTCACCACCGTCAGGGACGGAAAACACCATATATTTT
TRBD1 TRBJ2-1 once TRBV24-1 CATSEWGRGSYNEQFF TGTGCCACCAGTGAATGGGGCAGGGGGTCCTACAATGAGCAGTTCTTC
TRBD1 TRBJ1-5 few TRBV28 CASSPGQADLGPQHF TGTGCCAGCAGCCCGGGACAGGCCGACCTTGGGCCCCAGCATTTT
- TRBJ1-2 - TRBV7-9 CASSLGVAGSYGYTF TGTGCCAGCAGCTTAGGAGTGGCGGGGTCCTATGGCTACACCTTC
- TRBJ2-7 few TRBV7-9 CASSLGQAQYF TGTGCCAGCAGCTTAGGGCAAGCACAGTACTTC
- TRBJ2-4 - TRBV19 CATGVGNIQYF TGTGCGACCGGGGTTGGAAACATTCAGTACTTC
TRBD2 TRBJ2-3 - TRBV9 CASSDPGLAVWLGTDTQYF TGTGCCAGCAGCGATCCGGGACTAGCGGTATGGTTAGGGACAGATACGCAGTATTTT
- TRBJ1-2 few TRBV6-2/TRBV6-3 CASSYLRTRTDYTF TGTGCCAGCAGTTACCTTAGGACCCGAACCGACTACACCTTC
TRBD1 TRBJ1-1 - TRBV7-2 CASSEDRVAEAFF TGTGCCAGCAGCGAGGACAGGGTGGCTGAAGCTTTCTTT
- TRBJ1-3 - TRBV6-6 CASNSGNTIYF TGTGCGAGTAACTCTGGAAACACCATATATTTT
TRBD2 TRBJ2-3 - TRBV23-1 CASSQSAGLGGTDTQYF TGCGCCAGCAGTCAATCAGCCGGACTAGGGGGCACAGATACGCAGTATTTT
- TRBJ2-7 - TRBV6-6 CASSFVSSGASYEQYF TGTGCCAGCAGTTTTGTCTCCTCAGGGGCCTCCTACGAGCAGTACTTC
- TRBJ1-2 - TRBV30 CAYWGGTGRYGYTF TGTGCCTATTGGGGAGGGACGGGTCGCTATGGCTACACCTTC
TRBD2 TRBJ2-3 - TRBV5-5 CASSPKPTGLAALTDTQYF TGTGCCAGCAGCCCGAAACCCACGGGACTAGCGGCTCTCACAGATACGCAGTATTTT
- TRBJ2-3 - TRBV10-1 CASRAGGLSDTQYF TGCGCCAGCAGGGCCGGGGGCCTTTCAGATACGCAGTATTTT
TRBD1 TRBJ1-1 - TRBV5-1 CASSWATGLNTEAFF TGCGCCAGCAGCTGGGCGACAGGGCTCAACACTGAAGCTTTCTTT
TRBD1 TRBJ2-1 - TRBV6-4 CASSDYWTGANEQFF TGTGCCAGCAGTGACTATTGGACAGGGGCCAATGAGCAGTTCTTC
- TRBJ1-2 - TRBV6-5 CASSPIPGGAEGYTF TGTGCCAGCAGCCCGATCCCCGGGGGGGCCGAAGGCTACACCTTC
- TRBJ2-2 - TRBV5-6 CASSPKVGELFF TGTGCCAGCAGCCCCAAAGTCGGGGAGCTGTTTTTT
- TRBJ2-6 - TRBV6-1 CASSEEGSGANVLTF TGTGCCAGCAGTGAAGAGGGCTCTGGGGCCAACGTCCTGACTTTC
- TRBJ1-2 - TRBV18 CASSPQSAGIFGYTF TGTGCCAGCTCACCTCAGTCAGCCGGGATCTTTGGCTACACCTTC
TRBD1 TRBJ2-1 - TRBV3-1/TRBV3-2 CASSQNRGRSSYNEQFF TGTGCCAGCAGCCAGAACAGGGGGCGTTCCTCCTACAATGAGCAGTTCTTC
- TRBJ2-7 once TRBV7-9 CASSLVIWGASSYEQYF TGTGCCAGCAGCTTAGTTATTTGGGGGGCTAGTAGTTACGAGCAGTACTTC
- TRBJ1-5 medium-sized TRBV7-9 CASSLERSNQPQHF TGTGCCAGCAGCTTAGAGCGAAGCAATCAGCCCCAGCATTTT
- TRBJ1-2 - TRBV10-1 CASSEALQGGYTF TGCGCCAGCAGTGAGGCCCTACAGGGAGGCTACACCTTC
TRBD2 TRBJ2-1 - TRBV20-1 CSVRERDRQFF TGCAGTGTTAGGGAGCGGGATAGGCAGTTCTTC
- TRBJ1-4 few TRBV6-5 CASSYTTDLVGKLFF TGTGCCAGCAGTTACACGACAGACCTGGTTGGAAAACTGTTTTTT
- TRBJ2-7 - TRBV5-4 CASSLGGRGSSYEQYF TGTGCCAGCAGCTTGGGCGGGCGGGGCAGCTCCTACGAGCAGTACTTC
TRBD2 TRBJ2-3 - TRBV19 CASNLLAGGVDTQYF TGTGCCAGTAACTTACTAGCGGGGGGGGTAGATACGCAGTATTTT
TRBD2 TRBJ2-1 - TRBV6-6 CASRPGLAGVHEQFF TGTGCCAGCAGGCCGGGACTAGCGGGAGTACATGAGCAGTTCTTC
- TRBJ1-1 - TRBV30 CAWSLLGNTEAFF TGTGCCTGGAGTCTGCTGGGGAACACTGAAGCTTTCTTT
- TRBJ1-1 - TRBV6-1 CASSEVARGAFF TGTGCCAGCAGTGAAGTCGCCCGGGGTGCTTTCTTT
TRBD1 TRBJ1-2 - TRBV19 CASSISGTGYGYTF TGTGCCAGTAGTATCTCCGGGACAGGCTATGGCTACACCTTC
- TRBJ2-5 - TRBV5-4 CASSWGGGKETQYF TGTGCCAGCAGCTGGGGTGGGGGGAAAGAGACCCAGTACTTC
TRBD1 TRBJ1-3 once TRBV19 CASSRQGIGNTIYF TGTGCCAGTAGTAGACAGGGGATCGGAAACACCATATATTTT
- TRBJ1-5 few TRBV6-1 CASSERTIQPQHF TGTGCCAGCAGTGAACGGACCATTCAGCCCCAGCATTTT
- TRBJ2-7 - TRBV5-4 CASSSGAGNSYEQYF TGTGCCAGCAGCTCTGGTGCCGGGAACTCCTACGAGCAGTACTTC
TRBD1 TRBJ1-5 few TRBV6-5 CASRRLGQGNQPQHF TGTGCCAGCAGGCGTCTCGGACAGGGTAATCAGCCCCAGCATTTT
- TRBJ1-4 - TRBV7-9 CASSLGMHREGEKLFF TGTGCCAGCAGCTTAGGAATGCACAGGGAGGGAGAAAAACTGTTTTTT
TRBD1 TRBJ2-7 - TRBV10-3 CAITPGQVLHEQYF TGTGCCATCACCCCGGGACAGGTCCTTCACGAGCAGTACTTC
TRBD1 TRBJ1-1 - TRBV6-2/TRBV6-3 CASSYPGTGRDTEAFF TGTGCCAGCAGTTACCCCGGGACAGGGAGGGACACTGAAGCTTTCTTT
- TRBJ1-1 - TRBV11-2 CASRFGMGYSMNTEAFF TGTGCCAGCCGCTTTGGGATGGGGTACAGCATGAACACTGAAGCTTTCTTT
- TRBJ2-5 few TRBV5-1 CASSLVARETQYF TGCGCCAGCAGCTTGGTAGCCAGAGAGACCCAGTACTTC
TRBD2 TRBJ2-1 - TRBV6-5 CASKSAGAVANEQFF TGTGCCAGCAAATCAGCGGGAGCAGTGGCCAATGAGCAGTTCTTC
- TRBJ1-2 - TRBV3-1/TRBV3-2 CASSQVGFNSYGYTF TGTGCCAGCAGCCAAGTAGGTTTCAACTCCTATGGCTACACCTTC
TRBD2 TRBJ2-1 - TRBV5-4 CASSLADRGGNEQFF TGTGCCAGCAGCTTGGCCGACCGGGGGGGCAATGAGCAGTTCTTC
- TRBJ2-2 - TRBV15 CATSRATGNTGELFF TGTGCCACCAGCAGAGCGACAGGAAACACCGGGGAGCTGTTTTTT
- TRBJ2-2 - TRBV11-2 CASSFGVRTGELFF TGTGCCAGCAGCTTCGGGGTTCGGACCGGGGAGCTGTTTTTT
- TRBJ1-2 few TRBV18 CASSPPAIGGYTF TGTGCCAGCTCACCACCGGCGATCGGGGGCTACACCTTC
TRBD2 TRBJ2-7 - TRBV6-5 CASSPRFSGTYEQYF TGTGCCAGCAGCCCCCGTTTTAGCGGGACCTACGAGCAGTACTTC
TRBD1 TRBJ1-6 few TRBV20-1 CSASGGGGGDSPLHF TGCAGTGCTAGTGGAGGAGGAGGGGGCGATTCACCCCTCCACTTT